The 11 T cell receptor beta chains below all came from one sample that was sequenced in a study of T cell changes during pregnancy in multiple sclerosis. TCRdb's copy holds only in-frame clones and misses some; the assay was immunoSEQ multiplex PCR. This table holds fewer than 75,000 clones, more than 85% found once. The material was peripheral blood, obtained after pregnancy. Every receptor here comes from a female donor in good health, enrolled as a control in a pregnancy study.

This clone appeared a few times. Here the CDR3 DNA reads TGCGCCAGCACCCTCTGGGAGAGCTCCTACGAGCAGTACTTC. Encoded protein: CASTLWESSYEQYF. The chain has TRBV5-1 and TRBJ2-7; D is perhaps TRBD2 (5 bases). Trimming took 6 bases from V and 0 from J, leaving 13 bases between them. This CDR3 comprises 14 residues. Germline lookup yields CDR1 SGHRS and CDR2 YFSETQ.

This clone was seen just once. This same CDR3 is encoded by further DNA sequences in the sample. The rearrangement joins TRBV15 to TRBJ2-7; D may be TRBD2 (7 bases). V shed 1 base and J shed 4 bases, with 17 bases lying between them. CDR1 is LNHNV, CDR2 YYDKDF, per germline (reference sequence). The CDR3 runs 16 residues. CDR3 sequence: CATSRVMGGALYEQYF. DNA of the CDR3: TGTGCCACCAGCAGAGTCATGGGGGGGGCATTGTACGAGCAGTACTTC.

The chain links TRBV5-4 to TRBJ2-6, with D tentatively TRBD1 (6 bases). Germline V gene data show CDR1 as SGHNT and CDR2 as YYREEE (reference sequence). The V end lost 4 bases, the J end lost 2 bases, and 13 bases lay between the germline ends. The CDR3 runs to 16 residues. The CDR3 region is CASSRTARAGANVLTF. Written as DNA, the CDR3 is TGTGCCAGCAGCCGGACAGCCCGGGCTGGGGCCAACGTCCTGACTTTC.

The chain combines TRBV25-1 with TRBJ1-2; 9 positions match TRBD1. Germline V CDR1 and CDR2: MGHDK, SYGVNS. J lost 8 bases, V lost 1 base, and 8 bases had no gene match. This CDR3 comprises 15 residues. The CDR3 region is CASSELGDRVRGYTF. The CDR3, as DNA: TGTGCCAGCAGTGAATTAGGGGACAGGGTGCGAGGCTACACCTTC.

The rearrangement links TRBV28 to TRBJ2-3, with 8 positions matching TRBD1. Trimming took 4 bases from V and 5 from J; bases not matched to a gene: 17. The CDR3 is made up of 18 amino acids. CDR1 is MDHEN, CDR2 SYDVKM, per germline. CDR3 coding DNA: TGTGCCAGCAGTTCCACCGGGACAGGTCAGGGAGGAAGAGATACGCAGTATTTT. Encoded protein: CASSSTGTGQGGRDTQYF.

V usage is TRBV30 and J usage is TRBJ1-1, with 9 nucleotides matching TRBD1. CDR1 is GTSNPN, CDR2 SVGIG, per germline (reference sequence). CDR3 length: 12 amino acids. J was trimmed by 11 bases and V by 6 bases; bases with no gene match: 10. The CDR3 bases are TGTGCCTGTAGACAGGGGGACTACTGGGCTTTCTTT. Amino acid sequence: CACRQGDYWAFF.

The chain carries TRBV4-3 and TRBJ2-3, with 14 bases matching TRBD2. The CDR3 extends over 17 amino acids. CDR1 is LGHNA, CDR2 YSLEER, per germline. The V and J ends lost 5 bases and 7 bases, in that order; junction bases with no gene match: 11. In DNA, the CDR3 is TGCGCCAGCAGCGGTGGACTAGCGGGAGGCCGGCTTTATACGCAGTATTTT. Protein sequence: CASSGGLAGGRLYTQYF.

The chain links TRBV6-5 to TRBJ1-2, with D uncertain. In germline, CDR1 is MNHEY, CDR2 SVGAGI. This CDR3 comprises 16 residues. V was clipped by 0 bases and J by 6 bases, with 17 bases between them. In nucleotides, the CDR3 is TGTGCCAGCAGTTACTCCCGGGTCCCGGTAGAAAATGGCTACACCTTC. This gives the protein CASSYSRVPVENGYTF.

V is TRBV7-8 and J is TRBJ1-2; TRBD1 matches at 9 bases. Germline values: CDR1 SGHVS, CDR2 FQNEAQ. CDR3 size: 14 residues. The V gene end was trimmed by 5 bases and the J gene end by 8 bases; junction bases not matched to a gene: 9. The CDR3 loop is CASSPQTGGWGYTF. Written as DNA, the CDR3 is TGTGCCAGCAGCCCTCAAACAGGGGGCTGGGGCTACACCTTC.

The chain uses TRBV7-2 and TRBJ1-2, with TRBD1 matching 8 bases. J gave up 5 bases and V 3 bases, and 11 bases lay outside the gene matches. This CDR3 contains 16 residues. Looked up from germline, CDR1 is SGHTA and CDR2 is FQGNSA. The CDR3 loop is CASSFGRGLFGYGYTF. CDR3 coding DNA: TGTGCCAGCAGCTTCGGCAGGGGGCTATTTGGGTATGGCTACACCTTC.

V gene TRBV19 combines with J gene TRBJ2-7, with 16 nucleotides matching TRBD2. After removal of 11 bases from V and 3 bases from J, the junction contained 10 bases not matched to a gene. From germline, CDR1 is LNHDA and CDR2 SQIVND (reference sequence). The CDR3 covers 16 residues. The CDR3 DNA sequence: TGTGCCGTACACGGGACTAGCGGGAGGGAGAACTACGAGCAGTACTTC. This translates into CAVHGTSGRENYEQYF.